One sample yielded the 5 T cell receptor beta chains listed below, sequenced in a study of blood T cells in healthy people across ages. Next came a second PCR, run for about 6 to 12 cycles, which used a sample-barcoded 5' primer along with a J-beta primer mix. TCRdb analysed the 5' RACE reads with MiXCR anew, one entry per CDR3 protein. The table has 1.6 million or so distinct CDR3 sequences, 30% to 35% seen once. Sample: blood. The receptor set was obtained from a woman aged 25 to 39 in good health.

The chain employs TRBV5-1 and TRBJ2-2; D may be TRBD1 (6 bases). Deletions cut 3 bases from V and 1 base from J, with 16 bases between. This CDR3 region has 17 residues. Germline V gene sequence: CDR1 SGHRS, CDR2 YFSETQ. The DNA for the CDR3 is TGCGCCAGCAGCTATGCCTTTGGACAGAAGAACACCGGGGAGCTGTTTTTT. As protein: CASSYAFGQKNTGELFF. The variable domain in full, completed from reference TRBV5-1 and TRBJ2-2, reads KAGVTQTPRYLIKTRGQQVTLSCSPISGHRSVSWYQQTPGQGLQFLFEYFSETQRNKGNFPGRFSGRQFSNSRSEMNVSTLELGDSALYLCASSYAFGQKNTGELFFGEGSRLTVL.

About this clonotype itself: The junction departs from germline at one end; a sequencing error may be responsible. This sequence joins TRBV20-1 and TRBJ1-2, with 8 bases identical to TRBD1. Germline-derived CDR1 and CDR2 are DFQATT and SNEGSKA (reference sequence). This CDR3 region has 13 residues. DNA for the CDR3: TGCAGTGCTAGCAACAGGGGGTTTTATGGCTACACTTTC. Translation gives CSASNRGFYGYTF.

The rearrangement uses TRBV7-9 and TRBJ2-5; no definite D call. CDR3 length: 14 residues. V was clipped by 2 bases and J by 3 bases, with 10 bases between them. The V gene's germline CDR1 is SEHNR and CDR2 FQNEAQ (reference sequence). For the CDR3, the DNA is TGTGCCAGCAGCTTATATATGTCAGAAGAGACCCAGTACTTC. Its translation is CASSLYMSEETQYF.

This clonotype has a handful of counts. This rearrangement joins TRBV7-3 to TRBJ2-3, with a weak D call TRBD2 (5 bases). CDR3 size: 13 residues. Germline CDR1 SGHTA, CDR2 FQGTGA. V lost 9 bases and J 3 bases, leaving 13 bases between the germline ends. CDR3 DNA: TGTGCCAGACTCGGGGATGATACAGATACGCAGTATTTT. Translated, it gives CARLGDDTDTQYF.

Only a few counts were recorded for this clonotype. V is TRBV27 and J is TRBJ1-6; D unclear. Trimming left V 0 bases short and J 8 bases short, with 11 bases between. The CDR3 consists of 15 residues. Germline lookup yields CDR1 MNHEY and CDR2 SMNVEV (reference sequence). DNA of the CDR3: TGTGCCAGCAGTTTATCGTGGGGTGGAGATTCACCCCTCCACTTT. It yields the protein CASSLSWGGDSPLHF.